This is a list of T cell receptor beta chains from one sample in a study of blood T cell repertoires in COVID-19. Profiling relied on immunoSEQ multiplex PCR, and the TCRdb table lists in-frame clones only, not all of them. The sample records about 180,000 clones, 83% being singletons. Sequencing was done on a sample of peripheral blood. Receptor source: a human donor in a cohort sampled during active COVID-19. Each CDR3 is given with its conserved first and last residue. Each record gives: D gene, V gene, clone size, J gene, CDR3 protein, CDR3 DNA. A D gene is named only where the DNA matches it firmly. Clone size is stated in some rows and not others, as once, few, many or a class when expanded.

d_call: TRBD1
v_call: TRBV28
clone_size: -
j_call: TRBJ2-7
cdr3_aa: CASSLRDRASYEQYF
cdr3_nt: TGTGCCAGCAGTCTCCGGGACAGGGCCTCCTACGAGCAGTACTTC

d_call: TRBD1
v_call: TRBV13
clone_size: -
j_call: TRBJ2-7
cdr3_aa: CASSLMGQGSYEQYF
cdr3_nt: TGTGCCAGCAGCTTAATGGGACAGGGTTCCTACGAGCAGTACTTC

d_call: TRBD2
v_call: TRBV27
clone_size: -
j_call: TRBJ2-5
cdr3_aa: CASRPSGGRGYF
cdr3_nt: TGTGCCAGCAGGCCTTCGGGGGGGAGGGGGTACTTC

d_call: -
v_call: TRBV18
clone_size: -
j_call: TRBJ2-3
cdr3_aa: CASSPLGKGSSTDTQYF
cdr3_nt: TGTGCCAGCTCCCCCCTCGGAAAGGGGTCTAGCACAGATACGCAGTATTTT

d_call: -
v_call: TRBV10-3
clone_size: -
j_call: TRBJ1-2
cdr3_aa: CAISGGQNHNYGYTF
cdr3_nt: TGTGCCATCAGCGGCGGTCAGAATCATAACTATGGCTACACCTTC

d_call: -
v_call: TRBV11-2
clone_size: -
j_call: TRBJ1-2
cdr3_aa: CASSLGLPYGYTF
cdr3_nt: TGTGCCAGCAGCTTAGGACTTCCATATGGCTACACCTTC

d_call: TRBD2
v_call: TRBV3-1/TRBV3-2
clone_size: -
j_call: TRBJ2-6
cdr3_aa: CASSRGTSGSGANVLTF
cdr3_nt: TGTGCCAGCTCCCGAGGGACTAGCGGATCTGGGGCCAACGTCCTGACTTTC

d_call: TRBD1
v_call: TRBV6-5
clone_size: -
j_call: TRBJ1-5
cdr3_aa: CASSSTGDQPQHF
cdr3_nt: TGTGCCAGCAGTTCCACAGGGGACCAGCCCCAGCATTTT

d_call: -
v_call: TRBV29-1
clone_size: -
j_call: TRBJ2-2
cdr3_aa: CSVDGGYGELFF
cdr3_nt: TGCAGCGTTGATGGGGGGTACGGGGAGCTGTTTTTT

d_call: TRBD1
v_call: TRBV9
clone_size: -
j_call: TRBJ2-1
cdr3_aa: CASPKKGASNNEQFF
cdr3_nt: TGTGCCAGCCCGAAGAAGGGGGCTAGCAACAATGAGCAGTTCTTC

d_call: -
v_call: TRBV24-1
clone_size: -
j_call: TRBJ2-1
cdr3_aa: CATSDSALASYNEQFF
cdr3_nt: TGTGCCACCAGTGATTCCGCTCTAGCGAGCTACAATGAGCAGTTCTTC

d_call: -
v_call: TRBV28
clone_size: once
j_call: TRBJ2-7
cdr3_aa: CASSLPSGSSYEQYF
cdr3_nt: TGTGCCAGCAGTCTCCCCAGCGGAAGCTCCTACGAGCAGTACTTC

d_call: TRBD1
v_call: TRBV6-5
clone_size: few
j_call: TRBJ2-7
cdr3_aa: CASRRDSWEQYF
cdr3_nt: TGTGCCAGCAGACGGGACAGTTGGGAGCAGTACTTC

d_call: -
v_call: TRBV7-9
clone_size: -
j_call: TRBJ1-3
cdr3_aa: CASSPTGMVSSGNTIYF
cdr3_nt: TGTGCCAGCAGCCCGACGGGGATGGTCAGCTCTGGAAACACCATATATTTT

d_call: TRBD1
v_call: TRBV10-1
clone_size: few
j_call: TRBJ2-7
cdr3_aa: CASRYRDRVVYEQYF
cdr3_nt: TGCGCCAGCAGGTACCGGGACAGGGTCGTCTACGAGCAGTACTTC

d_call: -
v_call: TRBV15
clone_size: -
j_call: TRBJ1-2
cdr3_aa: CATSRDRGGGYTF
cdr3_nt: TGTGCCACCAGCAGAGATCGCGGAGGAGGCTACACCTTC

d_call: TRBD1
v_call: TRBV2
clone_size: -
j_call: TRBJ1-2
cdr3_aa: CASNGDSDYYGYTF
cdr3_nt: TGTGCCAGCAATGGGGACAGCGACTACTATGGCTACACCTTC

d_call: -
v_call: TRBV18
clone_size: -
j_call: TRBJ1-4
cdr3_aa: CASSPPTGINEKLFF
cdr3_nt: TGTGCCAGCTCACCCCCGACAGGAATTAATGAAAAACTGTTTTTT

d_call: TRBD2
v_call: TRBV6-5
clone_size: -
j_call: TRBJ2-1
cdr3_aa: CASTPWTSGSNEQFF
cdr3_nt: TGTGCCAGCACCCCGTGGACTAGCGGGAGTAATGAGCAGTTCTTC

d_call: TRBD1
v_call: TRBV28
clone_size: -
j_call: TRBJ1-1
cdr3_aa: CASSLWYNSGGVGVENTEAFF
cdr3_nt: TGTGCCAGCAGTTTATGGTATAACTCAGGGGGCGTCGGAGTTGAGAACACTGAAGCTTTCTTT

d_call: -
v_call: TRBV6-2/TRBV6-3
clone_size: once
j_call: TRBJ1-1
cdr3_aa: CASSYSGQPRGTEAFF
cdr3_nt: TGTGCCAGCAGTTACTCGGGACAACCCCGGGGCACTGAAGCTTTCTTT

d_call: TRBD1
v_call: TRBV5-4
clone_size: -
j_call: TRBJ1-4
cdr3_aa: CASSPGTGEGFNEKLFF
cdr3_nt: TGTGCCAGCAGCCCAGGGACAGGGGAAGGGTTTAATGAAAAACTGTTTTTT

d_call: TRBD1
v_call: TRBV27
clone_size: many
j_call: TRBJ2-7
cdr3_aa: CASSFGTVYEQYF
cdr3_nt: TGTGCCAGCAGTTTCGGGACAGTTTACGAGCAGTACTTC

d_call: -
v_call: TRBV28
clone_size: once
j_call: TRBJ2-1
cdr3_aa: CASNYYNEQFF
cdr3_nt: TGTGCCAGCAATTATTACAATGAGCAGTTCTTC

d_call: TRBD2
v_call: TRBV19
clone_size: -
j_call: TRBJ2-7
cdr3_aa: CASSQRGPPYEQYF
cdr3_nt: TGTGCCAGTAGTCAGCGGGGGCCCCCCTACGAGCAGTACTTC

d_call: TRBD1
v_call: TRBV19
clone_size: -
j_call: TRBJ2-7
cdr3_aa: CASGRDRSSYEQYF
cdr3_nt: TGTGCCAGTGGCCGGGACAGGAGCTCCTACGAGCAGTACTTC

d_call: -
v_call: TRBV4-3
clone_size: -
j_call: TRBJ1-2
cdr3_aa: CASSHPGGINGYTF
cdr3_nt: TGCGCCAGCAGCCACCCGGGAGGGATTAATGGCTACACCTTC

d_call: TRBD1
v_call: TRBV5-1
clone_size: -
j_call: TRBJ1-2
cdr3_aa: CASSLAGGTGPNYGYTF
cdr3_nt: TGCGCCAGCAGCTTGGCCGGGGGGACAGGGCCTAACTATGGCTACACCTTC

d_call: -
v_call: TRBV2
clone_size: -
j_call: TRBJ1-2
cdr3_aa: CASRRINYGYTF
cdr3_nt: TGTGCCAGCAGGAGGATCAACTATGGCTACACCTTC

d_call: -
v_call: TRBV6-2/TRBV6-3
clone_size: -
j_call: TRBJ2-2
cdr3_aa: CASSSRFTGELFF
cdr3_nt: TGTGCCAGCAGTTCCCGGTTTACCGGGGAGCTGTTTTTT

d_call: -
v_call: TRBV7-3
clone_size: -
j_call: TRBJ1-2
cdr3_aa: CASSSEGQAHMNYGYTF
cdr3_nt: TGTGCCAGCAGCTCGGAGGGCCAGGCCCATATGAACTATGGCTACACCTTC

d_call: TRBD1
v_call: TRBV4-3
clone_size: -
j_call: TRBJ2-7
cdr3_aa: CASSRGQGAYEQYF
cdr3_nt: TGCGCCAGCAGCCGTGGACAGGGGGCGTACGAGCAGTACTTC

d_call: -
v_call: TRBV28
clone_size: -
j_call: TRBJ1-2
cdr3_aa: CATTDNYGYTF
cdr3_nt: TGTGCCACTACAGATAACTATGGCTACACCTTC

d_call: -
v_call: TRBV7-7
clone_size: -
j_call: TRBJ2-5
cdr3_aa: CASSVQGFETQYF
cdr3_nt: TGTGCTAGCAGCGTTCAGGGCTTCGAGACCCAGTACTTC

d_call: -
v_call: TRBV19
clone_size: -
j_call: TRBJ2-2
cdr3_aa: CASSRSELGELFF
cdr3_nt: TGTGCCAGTAGTAGGTCGGAGTTAGGGGAGCTGTTTTTT

d_call: TRBD1
v_call: TRBV7-2
clone_size: -
j_call: TRBJ1-2
cdr3_aa: CASSHPDRNYGYTF
cdr3_nt: TGTGCCAGCAGCCATCCGGACAGGAACTATGGCTACACCTTC

d_call: -
v_call: TRBV23-1
clone_size: -
j_call: TRBJ2-7
cdr3_aa: CASSGEQYF
cdr3_nt: TGCGCCAGCTCAGGGGAGCAGTACTTC

d_call: -
v_call: TRBV6-5
clone_size: -
j_call: TRBJ1-1
cdr3_aa: CASRGRIEAFF
cdr3_nt: TGTGCCAGCAGGGGGCGGATTGAAGCTTTCTTT

d_call: TRBD2
v_call: TRBV9
clone_size: -
j_call: TRBJ2-5
cdr3_aa: CASSVAASGSGGETQYF
cdr3_nt: TGTGCCAGCAGCGTAGCGGCTAGCGGGAGCGGGGGAGAGACCCAGTACTTC

d_call: -
v_call: TRBV28
clone_size: -
j_call: TRBJ2-7
cdr3_aa: CASSSRGLSYEQYF
cdr3_nt: TGTGCCAGCAGTTCCAGGGGTCTCTCCTACGAGCAGTACTTC

d_call: -
v_call: TRBV20-1
clone_size: -
j_call: TRBJ1-2
cdr3_aa: CSARAEGYTF
cdr3_nt: TGCAGTGCTAGAGCCGAGGGCTACACCTTC

d_call: -
v_call: TRBV2
clone_size: -
j_call: TRBJ1-1
cdr3_aa: CASSPDSLNTEAFF
cdr3_nt: TGTGCCAGCAGTCCGGACAGTCTGAACACTGAAGCTTTCTTT

d_call: TRBD1
v_call: TRBV5-6
clone_size: -
j_call: TRBJ2-2
cdr3_aa: CASSRQGFYANTGELFF
cdr3_nt: TGTGCCAGCAGCCGACAGGGGTTTTACGCGAACACCGGGGAGCTGTTTTTT

d_call: TRBD1
v_call: TRBV19
clone_size: -
j_call: TRBJ2-1
cdr3_aa: CASIGQGREGQFF
cdr3_nt: TGTGCCAGTATTGGACAGGGGAGGGAAGGGCAGTTCTTC

d_call: -
v_call: TRBV5-1
clone_size: -
j_call: TRBJ2-5
cdr3_aa: CASSLGDSQETQYF
cdr3_nt: TGCGCCAGCAGCTTGGGAGACTCCCAAGAGACCCAGTACTTC

d_call: TRBD2
v_call: TRBV6-2/TRBV6-3
clone_size: few
j_call: TRBJ2-3
cdr3_aa: CASSQRLAKSTDTQYF
cdr3_nt: TGTGCCAGCAGCCAACGACTAGCGAAGAGCACAGATACGCAGTATTTT

d_call: -
v_call: TRBV4-3
clone_size: -
j_call: TRBJ2-7
cdr3_aa: CASSQDSSGSSYEQYF
cdr3_nt: TGCGCCAGCAGCCAAGATAGTTCCGGGAGCTCCTACGAGCAGTACTTC

d_call: TRBD1
v_call: TRBV19
clone_size: -
j_call: TRBJ2-1
cdr3_aa: CASSITGTGGSEQFF
cdr3_nt: TGTGCCAGTAGTATCACCGGGACAGGGGGAAGTGAGCAGTTCTTC

d_call: TRBD2
v_call: TRBV4-3
clone_size: -
j_call: TRBJ2-1
cdr3_aa: CASSQGVTGGAWDEQFF
cdr3_nt: TGCGCCAGCAGCCAAGGAGTAACGGGGGGGGCTTGGGATGAGCAGTTCTTC

d_call: -
v_call: TRBV28
clone_size: -
j_call: TRBJ2-6
cdr3_aa: CASRKRGGANVLTF
cdr3_nt: TGTGCCAGCAGAAAAAGGGGTGGGGCCAACGTCCTGACTTTC

d_call: -
v_call: TRBV6-2/TRBV6-3
clone_size: -
j_call: TRBJ1-6
cdr3_aa: CASSRDNSYNSPLHF
cdr3_nt: TGTGCCAGCAGTCGGGACAACTCCTATAATTCACCCCTCCACTTT